This T cell receptor (beta chain) was recorded in a study of T cell responses to AZD1222 COVID-19 vaccine. V was pared by 4 bases and J by 2 bases, with 8 bases of the junction left unmatched. Germline V gene lookup returns CDR1 SGHNT and CDR2 YYREEE (reference sequence). This CDR3 has 16 residues. This clone was picked up one time. This table comes from immunoSEQ multiplex PCR, and its TCRdb copy is limited to in-frame clones, with some not included. This sample has some 120,000 clones, with 85% to 90% found just once. Sample: peripheral blood, taken on day 0 of AZD1222 vaccination. The V gene is TRBV5-4, the J gene TRBJ2-7, with 11 bases lining up with TRBD1. The receptor's source is an adult in good health. The DNA of the CDR3 is TGTGCCAGCAGCCTGGCAGGACAGGGGGCCCCCTACGAGCAGTACTTC. This codes for CASSLAGQGAPYEQYF.